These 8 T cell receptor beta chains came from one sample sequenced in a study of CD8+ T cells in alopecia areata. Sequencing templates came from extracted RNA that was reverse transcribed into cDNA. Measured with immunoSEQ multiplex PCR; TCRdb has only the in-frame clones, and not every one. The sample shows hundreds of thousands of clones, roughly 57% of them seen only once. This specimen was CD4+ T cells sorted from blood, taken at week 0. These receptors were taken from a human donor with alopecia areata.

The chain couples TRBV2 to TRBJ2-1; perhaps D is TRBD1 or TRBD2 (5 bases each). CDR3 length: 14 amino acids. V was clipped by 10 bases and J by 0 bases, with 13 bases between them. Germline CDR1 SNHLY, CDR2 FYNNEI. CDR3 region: CAIRVGSSYNEQFF. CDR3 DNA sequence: TGTGCCATCAGGGTGGGGAGCTCCTACAATGAGCAGTTCTTC.

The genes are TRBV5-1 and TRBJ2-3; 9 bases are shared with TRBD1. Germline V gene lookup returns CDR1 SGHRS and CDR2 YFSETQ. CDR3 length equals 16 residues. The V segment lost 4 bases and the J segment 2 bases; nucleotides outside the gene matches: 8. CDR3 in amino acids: CASSGPRDRDTDTQYF. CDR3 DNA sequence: TGCGCCAGCAGCGGTCCCCGGGACAGGGACACAGATACGCAGTATTTT.

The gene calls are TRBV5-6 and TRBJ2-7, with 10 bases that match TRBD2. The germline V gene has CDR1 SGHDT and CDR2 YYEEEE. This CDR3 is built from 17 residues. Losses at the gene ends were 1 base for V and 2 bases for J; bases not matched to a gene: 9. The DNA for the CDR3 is TGTGCCAGCAGCTTGATACTTCTAGCGGGAGTTCCCTACGAGCAGTACTTC. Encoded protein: CASSLILLAGVPYEQYF. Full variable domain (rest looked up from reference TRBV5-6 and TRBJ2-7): DAGVTQSPTHLIKTRGQQVTLRCSPKSGHDTVSWYQQALGQGPQFIFQYYEEEERQRGNFPDRFSGHQFPNYSSELNVNALLLGDSALYLCASSLILLAGVPYEQYFGPGTRLTVT.

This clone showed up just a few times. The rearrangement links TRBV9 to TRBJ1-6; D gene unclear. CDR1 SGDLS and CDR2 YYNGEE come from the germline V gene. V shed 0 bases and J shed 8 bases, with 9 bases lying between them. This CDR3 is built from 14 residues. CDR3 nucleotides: TGTGCCAGCAGCGTAGTCCAGGAAGATTCACCCCTCCACTTT. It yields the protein CASSVVQEDSPLHF.

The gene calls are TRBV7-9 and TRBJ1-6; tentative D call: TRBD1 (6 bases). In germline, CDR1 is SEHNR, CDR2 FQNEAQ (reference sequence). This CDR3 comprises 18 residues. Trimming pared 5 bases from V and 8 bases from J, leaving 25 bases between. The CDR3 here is CASSPQGTLWAEDSPLHF. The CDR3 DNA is TGTGCCAGCAGCCCACAGGGTACATTGTGGGCGGAAGATTCACCCCTCCACTTT.

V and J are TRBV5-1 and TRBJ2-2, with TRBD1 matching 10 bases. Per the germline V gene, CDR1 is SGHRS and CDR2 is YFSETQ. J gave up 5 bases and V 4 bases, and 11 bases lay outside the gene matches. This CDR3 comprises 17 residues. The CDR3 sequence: CASSLYPVGQGTGELFF. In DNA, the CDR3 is TGCGCCAGCAGCCTGTACCCGGTGGGACAGGGGACCGGGGAGCTGTTTTTT.

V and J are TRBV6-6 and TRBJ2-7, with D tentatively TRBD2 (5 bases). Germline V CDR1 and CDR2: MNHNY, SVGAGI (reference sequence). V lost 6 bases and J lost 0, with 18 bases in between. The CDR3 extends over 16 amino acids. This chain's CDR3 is CASREDLLRSSYEQYF. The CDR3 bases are TGTGCCAGCAGGGAGGACTTACTAAGAAGCTCCTACGAGCAGTACTTC.

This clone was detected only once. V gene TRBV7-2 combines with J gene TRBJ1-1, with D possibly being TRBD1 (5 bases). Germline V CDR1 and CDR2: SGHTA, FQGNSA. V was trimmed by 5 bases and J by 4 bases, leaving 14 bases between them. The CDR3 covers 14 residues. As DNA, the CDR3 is TGTGCCAGCAGCCCGATGGGGGTGGGCACTGAAGCTTTCTTT. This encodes CASSPMGVGTEAFF. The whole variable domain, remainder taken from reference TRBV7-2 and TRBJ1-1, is GAGVSQSPSNKVTEKGKDVELRCDPISGHTALYWYRQSLGQGLEFLIYFQGNSAPDKSGLPSDRFSAERTGGSVSTLTIQRTQQEDSAVYLCASSPMGVGTEAFFGQGTRLTVV.